The sequence of this T cell receptor beta chain was determined in a study of early T cells in non-severe SARS-CoV-2 infection. This clonotype was detected ten times or more. The CDR3 spans 14 residues. Trimming removed 0 bases from V and 14 bases from J, with 17 bases in between. In germline, CDR1 is SGHAT, CDR2 FQNNGV. The library protocol tagged individual cDNA molecules with unique molecular identifiers. TCRdb analysed the 5' RACE reads with MiXCR anew, one entry per CDR3 protein. The table has fewer than 35,000 distinct CDR3 sequences, around 4.5% seen once; the top ten hold over 9.5%. This clonotype was sampled from an adult who was a healthcare worker with PCR-confirmed SARS-CoV-2 infection or an uninfected control (not recorded which). V and J are TRBV11-2 and TRBJ2-1; possibly TRBD1 or TRBD2 for D (6 bases each). The sequenced material came from whole blood. CDR3 region: CASSLEGGQGKEFF. For the CDR3, the DNA is TGTGCCAGCAGCTTAGAGGGGGGACAAGGAAAGGAGTTCTTC.